In this sample, the clone carrying this TCR beta chain turned up a few times. The antigen is undetermined. The PCR used 60 Vbeta and 13 Jbeta primers. Profiled with immunoSEQ multiplex PCR; TCRdb holds only in-frame clones, not every one. The table has about 160,000 clones, approximately 80% seen once. The data derive from a study of cytomegalovirus exposure and HLA in healthy donors. Study-wide findings and caveats: The study listed approximately 160 cytomegalovirus-associated TCR beta chains. Cytomegalovirus status was reportedly diagnosed by the classifier with high specificity and sensitivity. Data from an earlier analysis indicated that most TCR beta V segments were productive either about 87% or about 30% of the time.

V was trimmed by 3 bases and J by 0 bases, leaving 10 bases between them. CDR3 length equals 15 residues. Germline values: CDR1 SGHTA, CDR2 FQGNSA. This clonotype originated in a middle-aged woman in good health and CMV-seropositive. Sequencing was done on a sample of PBMCs. This chain links TRBV7-2 with TRBJ2-3; no clear D. The CDR3 DNA reads as TGTGCCAGCAGCTTCCTAGATCCTAGCACAGATACGCAGTATTTT. This codes for CASSFLDPSTDTQYF. Full variable domain (rest looked up from reference TRBV7-2 and TRBJ2-3): GAGVSQSPSNKVTEKGKDVELRCDPISGHTALYWYRQSLGQGLEFLIYFQGNSAPDKSGLPSDRFSAERTGGSVSTLTIQRTQQEDSAVYLCASSFLDPSTDTQYFGPGTRLTVL.